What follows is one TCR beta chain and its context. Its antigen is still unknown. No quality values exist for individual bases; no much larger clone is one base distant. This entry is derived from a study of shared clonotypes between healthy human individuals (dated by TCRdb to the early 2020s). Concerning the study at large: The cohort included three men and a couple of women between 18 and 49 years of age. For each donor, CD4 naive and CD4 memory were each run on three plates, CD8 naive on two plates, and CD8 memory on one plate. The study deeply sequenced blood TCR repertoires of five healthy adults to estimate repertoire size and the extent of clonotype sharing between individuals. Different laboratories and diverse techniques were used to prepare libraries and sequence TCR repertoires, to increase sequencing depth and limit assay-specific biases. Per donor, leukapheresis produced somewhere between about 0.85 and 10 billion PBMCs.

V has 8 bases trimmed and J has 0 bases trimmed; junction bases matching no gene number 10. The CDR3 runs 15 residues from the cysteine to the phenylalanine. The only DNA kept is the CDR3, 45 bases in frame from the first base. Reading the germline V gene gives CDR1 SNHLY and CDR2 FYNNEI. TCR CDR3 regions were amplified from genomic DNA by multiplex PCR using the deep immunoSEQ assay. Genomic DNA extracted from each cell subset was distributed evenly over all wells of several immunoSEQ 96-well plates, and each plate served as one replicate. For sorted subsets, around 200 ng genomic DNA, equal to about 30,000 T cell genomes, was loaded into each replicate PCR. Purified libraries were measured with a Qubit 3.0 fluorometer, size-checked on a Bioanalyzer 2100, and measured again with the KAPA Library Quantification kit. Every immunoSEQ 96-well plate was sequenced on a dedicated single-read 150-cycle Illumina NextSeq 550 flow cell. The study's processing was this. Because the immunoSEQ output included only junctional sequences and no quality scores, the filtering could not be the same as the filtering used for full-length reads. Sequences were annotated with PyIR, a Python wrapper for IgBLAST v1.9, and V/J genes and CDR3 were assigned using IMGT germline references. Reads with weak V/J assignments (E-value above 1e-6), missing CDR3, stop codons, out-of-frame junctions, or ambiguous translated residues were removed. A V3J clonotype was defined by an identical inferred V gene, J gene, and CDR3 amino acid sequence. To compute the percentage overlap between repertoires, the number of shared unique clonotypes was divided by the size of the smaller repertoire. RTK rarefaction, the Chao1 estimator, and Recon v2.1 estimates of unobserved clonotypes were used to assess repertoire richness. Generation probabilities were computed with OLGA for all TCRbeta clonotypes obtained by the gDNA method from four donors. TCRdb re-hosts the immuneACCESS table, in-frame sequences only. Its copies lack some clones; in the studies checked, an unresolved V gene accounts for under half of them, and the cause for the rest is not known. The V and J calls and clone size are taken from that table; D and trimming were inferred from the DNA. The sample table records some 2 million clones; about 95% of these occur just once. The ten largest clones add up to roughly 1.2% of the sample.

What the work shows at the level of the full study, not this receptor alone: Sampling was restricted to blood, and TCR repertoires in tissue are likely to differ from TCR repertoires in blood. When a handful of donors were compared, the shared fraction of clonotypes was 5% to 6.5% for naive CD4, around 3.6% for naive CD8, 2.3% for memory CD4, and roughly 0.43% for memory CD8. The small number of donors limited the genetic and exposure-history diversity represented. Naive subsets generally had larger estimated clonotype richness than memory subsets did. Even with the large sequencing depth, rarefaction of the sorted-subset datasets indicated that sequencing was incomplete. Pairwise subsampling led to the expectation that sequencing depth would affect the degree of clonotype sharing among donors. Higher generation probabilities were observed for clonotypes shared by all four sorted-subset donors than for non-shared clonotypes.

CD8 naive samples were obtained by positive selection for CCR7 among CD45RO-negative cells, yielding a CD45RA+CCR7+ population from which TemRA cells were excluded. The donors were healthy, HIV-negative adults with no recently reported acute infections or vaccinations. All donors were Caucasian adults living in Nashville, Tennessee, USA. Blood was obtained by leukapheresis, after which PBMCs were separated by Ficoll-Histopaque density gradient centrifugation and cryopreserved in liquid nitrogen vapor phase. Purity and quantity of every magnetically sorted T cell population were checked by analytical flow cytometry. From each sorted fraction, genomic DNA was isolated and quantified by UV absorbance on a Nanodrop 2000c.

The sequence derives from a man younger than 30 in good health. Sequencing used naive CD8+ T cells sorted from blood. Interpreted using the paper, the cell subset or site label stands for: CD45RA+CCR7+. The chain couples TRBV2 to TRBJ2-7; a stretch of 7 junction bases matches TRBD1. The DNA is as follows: TGTGCCAGCGCCCCCGGAAGACAGGGCTCCTACGAGCAGTACTTC. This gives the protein CASAPGRQGSYEQYF.